The following is a T cell receptor (beta chain) sequence with its context. This sample is drawn from a study of blood T cell repertoires in COVID-19. Study overall: The origin of the acute and convalescent COVID-19 samples was the United States, Italy and Spain. Sample material is recorded as cDNA or gDNA derived from T cells, B-cell-depleted T cells, or PBMCs.

Original analysis: How many nucleated cells were present was estimated from reference gene primer amplification. Measured with immunoSEQ multiplex PCR; TCRdb has only the in-frame clones, and not every one. Clonal size and the V and J genes are those of that table, whereas D and trimming came from the DNA. The data show about 100,000 clones, 70% to 90% seen once. This receptor was identified in a human donor in a cohort sampled during active COVID-19. The material sequenced was peripheral blood.

CDR3 region: CASSSPLLAGSSYNEQFF. The DNA of the CDR3 is TGTGCCAGCAGTTCGCCCCTATTAGCGGGGAGCTCCTACAATGAGCAGTTCTTC. The V call is TRBV28, the J call TRBJ2-1, with 8 bases that match TRBD2. The germline CDR1 and CDR2 sequences are MDHEN and SYDVKM. Losses at the gene ends were 4 bases for V and 0 bases for J; bases not matched to a gene: 11. The CDR3 has 18 residues.